One sample yielded the 11 T cell receptor beta chains listed below, sequenced in a study of vaccination effects on CD4 cells after COVID-19. Profiled with immunoSEQ multiplex PCR; TCRdb holds only in-frame clones, not every one. The sample includes tens of thousands of clones, over 65% of them seen just once. Antigen-specific CD4+ T cells were first expanded with viral peptide pools by the ViraFEST assay and only then sequenced. Investigators separated out CD4+ T cells once around eleven days of culture had passed. The individual was infected with SARS-CoV-2 between March and December 2020, as confirmed by PCR. No antigen has been assigned to these receptors. The sequenced sample was CD4+ T cells from PBMCs cultured with HIV peptides, obtained before COVID-19 vaccination. Subset denoted: HIV-1 Nef peptide pool negative control/reference culture. These receptors all come from a human donor who had a prior SARS-CoV-2 infection.

This clone was found once. V and J are TRBV4-3 and TRBJ2-1; D not resolved. The CDR3 consists of 16 residues. Deletions cut 0 bases from V and 12 bases from J, with 21 bases between. Germline lookup yields CDR1 LGHNA and CDR2 YSLEER. The CDR3 region is CASSQDTPPGSTAQFF. CDR3 nucleotides: TGCGCCAGCAGCCAAGATACTCCCCCGGGTTCGACGGCGCAGTTCTTC.

V is TRBV2 and J is TRBJ2-6; D ambiguous. Germline CDR1 SNHLY, CDR2 FYNNEI. The ends were cut back, 6 bases at V and 1 base at J, with 13 bases in the middle. CDR3 length equals 16 residues. CDR3 protein: CASRSVQKSGANVLTF. Here the CDR3 DNA reads TGTGCCAGCAGATCGGTGCAGAAGTCTGGGGCCAACGTCCTGACTTTC.

The chain combines TRBV19 with TRBJ1-5, with TRBD1 identical over 11 bases. V dropped 5 bases and J dropped 5; count of bases not matched to a gene: 8. CDR3 length: 16 residues. Germline CDR1 is LNHDA and CDR2 is SQIVND (reference sequence). Written as DNA, the CDR3 is TGTGCCAGTAGTCGCCAAGGACAGGGGGCGTATCAGCCCCAGCATTTT. This encodes CASSRQGQGAYQPQHF.

In its sample, this clone was seen a few times. This chain uses TRBV30 with TRBJ1-3, with D possibly being TRBD1 (6 bases). Germline V gives CDR1 GTSNPN, CDR2 SVGIG (reference sequence). CDR3 size: 13 residues. V was trimmed by 5 bases and J by 1 base, leaving 9 bases between them. CDR3 sequence reads: CAWAQGSGNTIYF. The CDR3 DNA reads TGTGCCTGGGCGCAGGGGTCTGGAAACACCATATATTTT.

The chain has TRBV11-3 and TRBJ2-4; D not resolved. V dropped 0 bases and J dropped 3 bases, with 3 bases sitting between them. Germline V CDR1 and CDR2: SGHNT, YENEEA. This CDR3 is 13 amino acids long. This CDR3 reads CASSLDSKNIQYF. CDR3 nucleotides: TGTGCCAGCAGCTTAGACAGCAAAAACATTCAGTACTTC.

The chain recombines TRBV19 with TRBJ2-7, with 13 nucleotides matching TRBD2. CDR1 is LNHDA and CDR2 is SQIVND in the germline V gene (reference sequence). Unmatched junction bases numbered 8, after V lost 5 bases and J lost 7 bases. The CDR3 spans 15 residues. The CDR3 loop is CASSEAGLAGWEQYF. In nucleotides, the CDR3 is TGTGCCAGTAGTGAAGCGGGACTAGCGGGATGGGAGCAGTACTTC.

The chain uses TRBV6-2 or TRBV6-3 and TRBJ1-1, with D possibly being TRBD1 (6 bases). Trimming shortened V by 1 base and J by 4 bases, and 13 bases separated the two germline ends. The CDR3 is made up of 15 amino acids. Per germline, CDR1 MNHEY and CDR2 SVGEGT. In nucleotides, the CDR3 is TGTGCCAGCAGTTACTTCTCCGGCAGGGGCACTGAAGCTTTCTTT. Translating gives CASSYFSGRGTEAFF.

The chain joins TRBV9 to TRBJ2-1, with 7 nucleotides matching TRBD2. V was pared by 4 bases and J by 5 bases, with 15 bases of the junction left unmatched. CDR3 size: 17 residues. Germline CDR1 SGDLS, CDR2 YYNGEE. CDR3 DNA: TGTGCCAGCAGCCGCCGCCTTGCGGGAGTATTTGACAATGAGCAGTTCTTC. Amino acid sequence: CASSRRLAGVFDNEQFF.

Only a few counts were recorded for this clone. This sequence joins TRBV3-1 (or the pseudogene TRBV3-2) and TRBJ2-5; D may be TRBD1 or TRBD2 (5 bases each). Germline CDR1 and CDR2: LGHDT and YNNKEL (reference sequence). The CDR3 loop spans 16 amino acids. Between the trimmed V and J ends, which lost 0 bases and 5 bases, there was a span of 16 bases. The DNA for the CDR3 is TGTGCCAGCAGCCAAGAGAGGGGTATTGTTACGGAGACCCAGTACTTC. The encoded protein is CASSQERGIVTETQYF.

The rearrangement uses TRBV7-2 and TRBJ2-1; possibly TRBD2 for D (5 bases). V was pared by 3 bases and J by 15 bases, with 12 bases between. Germline CDR1 and CDR2: SGHTA and FQGNSA. The length of the CDR3 is 11 residues. CDR3 loop: CASSFGRVLFF. As DNA, the CDR3 is TGTGCCAGCAGCTTTGGGCGGGTTCTGTTCTTC. Together with reference TRBV7-2 and TRBJ2-1, the CDR3 gives the full variable domain: GAGVSQSPSNKVTEKGKDVELRCDPISGHTALYWYRQSLGQGLEFLIYFQGNSAPDKSGLPSDRFSAERTGGSVSTLTIQRTQQEDSAVYLCASSFGRVLFFGPGTRLTVL.

The chain combines TRBV7-9 with TRBJ1-1; unclear D gene. Germline V lookup: CDR1 SEHNR, CDR2 FQNEAQ (reference sequence). The CDR3 has 13 residues. V gave up 2 bases and J gave up 1 base, with 5 bases separating them. As DNA, the CDR3 is TGTGCCAGCAGCTTAAGTTCGAACACTGAAGCTTTCTTT. Its protein product is CASSLSSNTEAFF.